This TCR beta chain was retrieved from a study of CD4 T cells in relation to SARS-CoV-2 and coronaviruses. At the level of the study: Convalescent patients were under 10 males and a handful of females; two were Hispanic.

Deletions cut 6 bases from V and 3 bases from J, with 10 bases between. The CDR3 is made up of 13 amino acids. Per germline, CDR1 SNHLY and CDR2 FYNNEI. This clone was picked up one time. As yet, its antigen is unknown. Sorted naive or memory CD4+ cells met CEF peptides for over 8 days. Some clones are missing from TCRdb's copy, which holds only in-frame ones; the method was immunoSEQ multiplex PCR. Of 40,000 or so clones in the sample, less than 85% are singletons; the top ten hold 3.5% to 5.5%. This TCR was sampled from an adult with COVID-19. The rearrangement uses TRBV2 and TRBJ2-3; D gene uncertain. The sequenced sample was naive CD4+ T cells from PBMCs, cultured in vitro. The sample's subset: naive CD4+ T cells isolated by negative enrichment. CDR3 loop: CASRDGRTDTQYF. In DNA form, the CDR3 reads TGTGCCAGCAGGGACGGCCGGACAGATACGCAGTATTTT.